These T cell receptor beta chains were read from a single sample in a study of cytomegalovirus exposure and HLA in healthy donors. Repertoires were generated with immunoSEQ multiplex PCR, while TCRdb's copy carries only in-frame clones and drops some. The profile shows some 150,000 clones, more than 70% of them singletons. Material for sequencing was PBMCs. The receptors shown here come from a male donor in good health and CMV-seronegative. Each CDR3 is given with its conserved first and last residue. Fields, in order: clone size, J gene, V gene, D gene, CDR3 DNA, CDR3 protein. A D gene is named only where the DNA matches it firmly. Clone size is given for some rows only: seen once, a few or many times, or a class if the clone is expanded.

size: .
J: TRBJ1-4
V: TRBV19
D: TRBD1
DNA: TGTGCCAGTAGTATCGGAACAGGGGGTAGTGAAAAACTGTTTTTT
CDR3: CASSIGTGGSEKLFF

size: .
J: TRBJ2-7
V: TRBV29-1
D: .
DNA: TGCAGCGTTGAAGTCCCGGGTCAAGGCGACGAGCAGTACTTC
CDR3: CSVEVPGQGDEQYF

size: .
J: TRBJ2-7
V: TRBV4-3
D: TRBD2
DNA: TGCGCCAGCAGCCAAGACCCTAGCGGGCACCCCTACGAGCAGTACTTC
CDR3: CASSQDPSGHPYEQYF

size: .
J: TRBJ2-2
V: TRBV6-5
D: .
DNA: TGTGCCAGCAGTTACCTCCAGGCGAACACCGGGGAGCTGTTTTTT
CDR3: CASSYLQANTGELFF

size: .
J: TRBJ2-7
V: TRBV28
D: .
DNA: TGTGCCAGCAGGTCCCTAGCAGAGATTCCCTACGAGCAGTACTTC
CDR3: CASRSLAEIPYEQYF

size: .
J: TRBJ1-1
V: TRBV18
D: .
DNA: TGTGCCAGCTCACCAGGCTCCGGGACTCGGACTGAAGCTTTCTTT
CDR3: CASSPGSGTRTEAFF

size: .
J: TRBJ2-3
V: TRBV9
D: .
DNA: TGTGCCAGCAGCGTCCCAGACTACAAAGATACGCAGTATTTT
CDR3: CASSVPDYKDTQYF

size: once
J: TRBJ2-5
V: TRBV29-1
D: TRBD2
DNA: TGCAGCGTTGGCGAGGGTAGCGGGGATGGGGAGACCCAGTACTTC
CDR3: CSVGEGSGDGETQYF

size: .
J: TRBJ2-3
V: TRBV5-4
D: .
DNA: TGTGCCAGCAGCCAACTGGCGGGGATCACAGATACGCAGTATTTT
CDR3: CASSQLAGITDTQYF

size: .
J: TRBJ2-1
V: TRBV2
D: .
DNA: TGTGCCAGCAGGCACCGGGACTCCCCGTCGGATGAGCAGTTCTTC
CDR3: CASRHRDSPSDEQFF

size: .
J: TRBJ2-7
V: TRBV5-1
D: TRBD1
DNA: TGCGCCAGCAGGTTTTTGCCGGGACAGAGCTACGAGCAGTACTTC
CDR3: CASRFLPGQSYEQYF

size: few
J: TRBJ2-2
V: TRBV9
D: .
DNA: TGTGCCAGCAGCGTAGAGGAGGGCTACGGGGAGCTGTTTTTT
CDR3: CASSVEEGYGELFF

size: .
J: TRBJ2-1
V: TRBV7-7
D: .
DNA: TGTGCCAGCAGCTTAGCGCATACTAGCAGTGAGCAGTTCTTC
CDR3: CASSLAHTSSEQFF

size: once
J: TRBJ1-5
V: TRBV27
D: .
DNA: TGTGCCAGCAGCCAATTCGAGGGCAATCAGCCCCAGCATTTT
CDR3: CASSQFEGNQPQHF

size: .
J: TRBJ1-5
V: TRBV7-2
D: .
DNA: TGTGCCAGCAGTCGGGAGGCTAGAATTAATCAGCCCCAGCATTTT
CDR3: CASSREARINQPQHF

size: .
J: TRBJ2-1
V: TRBV9
D: TRBD2
DNA: TGTGCCAGCAGCGGGACTAGCGGGATCCCGTCTGAGCAGTTCTTC
CDR3: CASSGTSGIPSEQFF

size: .
J: TRBJ2-6
V: TRBV27
D: .
DNA: TGTGCCAGCAGTTTCGGCGGAGGGCCGTCTGGGGCCAACGTCCTGACTTTC
CDR3: CASSFGGGPSGANVLTF

size: .
J: TRBJ1-1
V: TRBV5-1
D: .
DNA: TGCGCCAGCAGCTTGGATGGGGACAAGAACACTGAAGCTTTCTTT
CDR3: CASSLDGDKNTEAFF

size: .
J: TRBJ2-5
V: TRBV7-7
D: .
DNA: TGTGCCAGCAGCAGCGTTTATTTGGAGACCCAGTACTTC
CDR3: CASSSVYLETQYF

size: .
J: TRBJ2-7
V: TRBV5-1
D: TRBD1
DNA: TGCGCCAGCAGCTTGGGACAGGGGGTCTACGAGCAGTACTTC
CDR3: CASSLGQGVYEQYF

size: once
J: TRBJ2-7
V: TRBV15
D: TRBD2
DNA: TGTGCCACCAGCAGAATAGCTAGCGGGGGGAACCACGAGCAGTACTTC
CDR3: CATSRIASGGNHEQYF

size: .
J: TRBJ2-4
V: TRBV7-8
D: TRBD1
DNA: TGTGCCAGCAGCCCATTAAGGGGGCCAGCCATTCAGTACTTC
CDR3: CASSPLRGPAIQYF

size: .
J: TRBJ1-1
V: TRBV19
D: .
DNA: TGTGCCAGTACCTCCGGGGTCTCGGTTGAGGCTTTCTTT
CDR3: CASTSGVSVEAFF

size: .
J: TRBJ2-7
V: TRBV7-9
D: TRBD2
DNA: TGTGCCAGCAGCCTAGGGGTGCTAGCGGGAGGAGGCTACGAGCAGTACTTC
CDR3: CASSLGVLAGGGYEQYF

size: few
J: TRBJ1-5
V: TRBV6-5
D: .
DNA: TGTGCCAGCAGGCCCACACAGGGAAATCAGCCCCAGCATTTT
CDR3: CASRPTQGNQPQHF

size: few
J: TRBJ2-3
V: TRBV28
D: TRBD2
DNA: TGTGCCAGCAGTCCCCGGGGGGGGAGGACAGATACGCAGTATTTT
CDR3: CASSPRGGRTDTQYF

size: .
J: TRBJ2-7
V: TRBV5-1
D: .
DNA: TGCGCCAGCAGCCCGGCTGGGGGGGCCCCACAGTCTTACGAGCAGTACTTC
CDR3: CASSPAGGAPQSYEQYF

size: few
J: TRBJ2-2
V: TRBV4-2
D: TRBD1
DNA: TGTGCCAGCAGCCAAGAGACAGGGGGCGGGAGGGAGCTGTTTTTT
CDR3: CASSQETGGGRELFF

size: .
J: TRBJ2-7
V: TRBV5-1
D: .
DNA: TGCGCCAGCAGCTTGGCCGGACAGTCTCTCGAGCAGTACTTC
CDR3: CASSLAGQSLEQYF

size: .
J: TRBJ1-1
V: TRBV5-1
D: TRBD1
DNA: TGCGCCAGCAGCCGTAACAGGGGTGGGCGAGCTTTCTTT
CDR3: CASSRNRGGRAFF

size: once
J: TRBJ1-1
V: TRBV5-1
D: .
DNA: TGCGCCAGCAGCTTGTCGGAGAGCACTGAAGCTTTCTTT
CDR3: CASSLSESTEAFF

size: .
J: TRBJ1-4
V: TRBV19
D: .
DNA: TGTGCCAGTAGTATACGTGAAAAACTGTTTTTT
CDR3: CASSIREKLFF

size: .
J: TRBJ1-2
V: TRBV25-1
D: .
DNA: TGTGCCAGCAGTGAATCTTATGGCTACACCTTC
CDR3: CASSESYGYTF

size: .
J: TRBJ2-7
V: TRBV5-8
D: .
DNA: TGTGCCAGCAGCTTTTTCTCGGAGCAGTACTTC
CDR3: CASSFFSEQYF

size: .
J: TRBJ1-1
V: TRBV6-5
D: .
DNA: TGTGCCAGCAGAAAAACAGGAGACACTGAAGCTTTCTTT
CDR3: CASRKTGDTEAFF

size: once
J: TRBJ2-5
V: TRBV5-4
D: .
DNA: TGTGCCAGCAGCCACCAAGACATACAAGAGACCCAGTACTTC
CDR3: CASSHQDIQETQYF

size: .
J: TRBJ1-1
V: TRBV18
D: .
DNA: TGTGCCAGCTCACCTAGTATCATGAACACTGAAGCTTTCTTT
CDR3: CASSPSIMNTEAFF

size: .
J: TRBJ1-2
V: TRBV27
D: TRBD1
DNA: TGTGCCAGCAGTCCTCGGGACAGGGCCGTCTATGGCTACACCTTC
CDR3: CASSPRDRAVYGYTF

size: .
J: TRBJ2-3
V: TRBV9
D: TRBD2
DNA: TGTGCCAGCAGCGACGCCGGGGGGAGGACCCCAGATACGCAGTATTTT
CDR3: CASSDAGGRTPDTQYF

size: .
J: TRBJ1-4
V: TRBV15
D: .
DNA: TGTGCCACCAGCAGAGATTTAGGGGCAGATGAAAAACTGTTTTTT
CDR3: CATSRDLGADEKLFF

size: few
J: TRBJ2-2
V: TRBV6-4
D: TRBD2
DNA: TGTGCCAGCAAGCCGCTAGCGGTCACCGGGGAGCTGTTTTTT
CDR3: CASKPLAVTGELFF

size: .
J: TRBJ1-3
V: TRBV5-4
D: .
DNA: TGTGCCAGCTCACAAATCTCTGGAAACACCATATATTTT
CDR3: CASSQISGNTIYF

size: .
J: TRBJ1-6
V: TRBV27
D: TRBD1
DNA: TGTGCCAGCAGTTCTTTAGACAGGGTTAATTCACCCCTCCACTTT
CDR3: CASSSLDRVNSPLHF

size: .
J: TRBJ1-6
V: TRBV7-9
D: TRBD1
DNA: TGTTCCAGCAGCTTAGGACAGGATAATTCACCCCTCCACTTT
CDR3: CSSSLGQDNSPLHF

size: .
J: TRBJ1-5
V: TRBV11-2
D: .
DNA: TGTGCCAGCAGCTTACACGTCGGACTAGGCAATCAGCCCCAGCATTTT
CDR3: CASSLHVGLGNQPQHF

size: once
J: TRBJ1-1
V: TRBV2
D: .
DNA: TGTGCCAGCAGCCTCGGGTGGAACACTGAAGCTTTCTTT
CDR3: CASSLGWNTEAFF

size: .
J: TRBJ2-1
V: TRBV19
D: TRBD1
DNA: TGTGCCAGTAGTAGGTCGGACAGGGGCCATGAGCAGTTCTTC
CDR3: CASSRSDRGHEQFF

size: .
J: TRBJ1-5
V: TRBV5-1
D: TRBD1
DNA: TGCGCCAGCAGCTTGGCTATGGTAGGGACAGGGACTCTGCCCCAGCATTTT
CDR3: CASSLAMVGTGTLPQHF

size: once
J: TRBJ1-4
V: TRBV28
D: .
DNA: TGTGCCAGCAGTTCACCTACAACTAATGAAAAACTGTTTTTT
CDR3: CASSSPTTNEKLFF

size: few
J: TRBJ2-3
V: TRBV9
D: .
DNA: TGTGCCAGCACTCAAACCACTTCCACAGATACGCAGTATTTT
CDR3: CASTQTTSTDTQYF